The T cell receptor beta chain described here comes from a study of regulatory T cells in long-lasting Graves disease. Across the whole study: Graves' cases, newly diagnosed, had used antithyroid drugs under 3 months.

Trimming stripped 3 bases from V and 8 bases from J, with 16 bases between. Germline lookup yields CDR1 SQVTM and CDR2 ANQGSEA. The CDR3 spans 13 residues. Through Arm-PCR of CDR3 regions and iRepertoire HTBI primers, TCR beta libraries were built. TCRdb fed the multiplex PCR reads into MiXCR, producing one record per CDR3 protein. Of roughly 350,000 distinct CDR3 sequences listed, 15% to 20% are singletons. This clonotype was detected only once. Time point here: newly diagnosed GD, antithyroid drugs for less than 3 months. Scientists built the TCR library using RNA that was extracted from PBMCs. Patient provenance is recorded as an endocrinology department in Xi'an, China. Another study also made use of these data, one on T cells in Graves' hyperthyroidism and ophthalmopathy. This second report adds: A patient was excluded if there was uncontrolled infection, other autoimmune disease, pregnancy or lactation.

The starting material was peripheral blood mononuclear cells (PBMCs), obtained at new diagnosis, from a patient treated with antithyroid drugs. The chain combines TRBV29-1 with TRBJ1-2, with D tentatively TRBD1 (5 bases). The TCR was taken from a woman aged 18 to 35 with Graves disease. CDR3 protein: CSVEGGGWDGYTF. CDR3 nucleotide sequence: TGCAGCGTTGAGGGGGGGGGTTGGGACGGCTACACCTTC.